This TCR beta chain was sequenced during a study of blood T cell repertoires in COVID-19. Study information: Samples came from the United States, Italy and Spain, spanning acute and convalescent COVID-19. The cDNA or gDNA used as material had been derived from T cells, B-cell-depleted T cells, or PBMCs.

From germline, CDR1 is MGHDK and CDR2 SYGVNS. The V end lost 8 bases, the J end lost 0 bases, and 10 bases lay between the germline ends. The CDR3 covers 13 residues. Under the authors' procedure: It was from reference gene primer amplification that nucleated cell counts were estimated. Assay used: immunoSEQ multiplex PCR; TCRdb lists only in-frame clones, some missing. V, J and clone size derive from that table, while D and trimming were established from the DNA sequence. The sample shows roughly 16,000 clones, 85% to 95% of them seen only once. V is TRBV25-1 and J is TRBJ1-1; maybe TRBD1 (6 bases). Input material: peripheral blood. This clonotype was obtained from a human donor in a cohort sampled during active COVID-19. The DNA of the CDR3 is TGTGCCAGCTCTGACAGGATGAACACTGAAGCTTTCTTT. Translating gives CASSDRMNTEAFF.